This T cell receptor (beta chain) originates from a study of OX40 agonist ivuxolimab in advanced cancers. Regarding the study as a whole: At 0.1-3.0 mg/kg, partial responders had clonal expansion among the lowest observed. In CD8+ T cells, expanded clones were on average more numerous than in CD4+.

On this clone itself: Its antigen is currently unknown.

The table came from immunoSEQ multiplex PCR; TCRdb's copy has only in-frame clones and leaves some out. The data show about 130,000 clones, 85% to 95% seen once. This CDR3 is 14 amino acids long. Trimming shortened V by 0 bases and J by 2 bases, and 7 bases separated the two germline ends. Germline V CDR1 and CDR2: SGDLS, YYNGEE. This chain links TRBV9 with TRBJ2-3; D is undetermined. The TCR sequence derives from an adult with an advanced solid tumor such as melanoma, head and neck, liver or kidney cancer. Sequencing used CD4+ or CD8+ T cells sorted from blood, obtained in a trial of the OX40 agonist ivuxolimab. The CDR3 nucleotides read TGTGCCAGCAGCGTAGCTACCCACACAGATACGCAGTATTTT. Translation gives CASSVATHTDTQYF.